One and the same sample provided the 24 T cell receptor beta chains below, sequenced in a study of vaccination effects on CD4 cells after COVID-19. In the ViraFEST assay, antigen-specific CD4+ clonotypes were identified by expansion after peptide-pool stimulation. CD4+ T cells were isolated after 10 days of culture. Participants completed two doses of the BNT162b2 or mRNA-1273 vaccine. These TCRs are of unknown antigen specificity. The data were produced by immunoSEQ multiplex PCR, yet TCRdb's version contains in-frame clones alone and is incomplete. The table includes about 33,000 clones, around 80% detected once. The sample here was CD4+ T cells from PBMCs cultured with HCoV-NL63 spike peptides, taken after COVID-19 vaccination. The receptors come from a human donor who received a COVID-19 vaccine. Some clones in this sample may be carry-over from other donors' samples.

The CDR3 coding sequence is TGTGCCAGCAGCCGACTCAGCAGCTCCTATAATTCACCCCTCCACTTT. Its protein is CASSRLSSSYNSPLHF. The V call is TRBV5-6, the J call TRBJ1-6; D gene ambiguous. This CDR3 has 16 amino acids. Trimming stripped 4 bases from V and 0 bases from J, with 11 bases between. CDR1 is SGHDT and CDR2 is YYEEEE in the germline V gene.

The chain recombines TRBV12-3 or TRBV12-4 with TRBJ1-2, with 7 bases lining up with TRBD1. The CDR3 extends over 12 amino acids. V shed 6 bases and J 4 bases; nucleotides not matched to a gene: 2. CDR3 sequence reads: CASRTGIYGYTF. CDR3 in DNA: TGTGCCAGCAGGACAGGGATCTATGGCTACACCTTC.

This clone appeared once. The chain joins TRBV7-2 to TRBJ1-1, with a tentative D call TRBD1 (5 bases). The CDR3 sequence is 17 residues long. Trimming stripped 5 bases from V and 0 bases from J, with 19 bases between. Germline CDR1 reads SGHTA; CDR2 reads FQGNSA. CDR3 sequence (DNA): TGTGCCAGCAGCGGAGGATGGGGGGTTTCGTTGAACACTGAAGCTTTCTTT. Translating gives CASSGGWGVSLNTEAFF.

This clone turned up a few times. CDR3 nucleotide sequence: TGTGCCAGCAGCAGGGGAGTACGATTCGAGCAGTACGTC. It translates to CASSRGVRFEQYV. V and J are TRBV6-5 and TRBJ2-7; D perhaps matches TRBD1 (6 bases). CDR1 and CDR2 (germline): MNHEY, SVGAGI. The CDR3 loop spans 13 amino acids. Trimming removed 6 bases at V and 6 bases at J, with 15 bases between.

This sequence joins TRBV5-1 and TRBJ2-5; D gene ambiguous. This CDR3 comprises 15 residues. The germline V gene encodes CDR1 SGHRS and CDR2 YFSETQ. V lost 4 bases and J lost 2, with 15 bases in between. The CDR3 spells CASSLQSRTQETQYF. Written as DNA, the CDR3 is TGCGCCAGCAGCCTCCAGTCGCGGACGCAAGAGACCCAGTACTTC.

The rearrangement joins TRBV24-1 to TRBJ2-3; D uncertain. Trimming took off 4 bases at V and 0 bases at J, with 7 bases between the two ends. In germline, CDR1 is KGHDR, CDR2 SFDVKD. This CDR3 comprises 14 residues. CDR3 bases: TGTGCCACCAGTGAGGACGGTAGCACAGATACGCAGTATTTT. Amino acids: CATSEDGSTDTQYF.

The chain carries TRBV7-8 and TRBJ2-2; D gene unclear. Per germline, CDR1 SGHVS and CDR2 FQNEAQ. Trimming took 1 base from V and 6 from J, leaving 12 bases between them. This CDR3 is 15 amino acids long. CDR3 DNA: TGTGCCAGCAGCTTAGAGGGCCCGGGTCCCGGGGAGCTGTTTTTT. Translated, it gives CASSLEGPGPGELFF.

The rearrangement links TRBV2 to TRBJ2-7, with TRBD1 matching over 8 bases. The junction had 2 bases not matched to a gene; V was cut back by 4 bases and J by 6 bases. Germline CDR1 and CDR2: SNHLY and FYNNEI. The CDR3 has 12 residues. The CDR3 bases are TGTGCCAGCAGTGGGACAGGGTTCGAGCAGTACGTC. Protein: CASSGTGFEQYV.

This clone appeared a few times. The chain recombines TRBV10-1 with TRBJ1-5; weak D call: TRBD1 (5 bases). Trimming took off 3 bases at V and 2 bases at J, with 17 bases between the two ends. The CDR3 runs to 17 residues. Germline assignment: CDR1 WNHNN and CDR2 SYGVQD (reference sequence). The CDR3 region is CASSESAQGRGNQPQHF. Written as DNA, the CDR3 is TGCGCCAGCAGTGAATCAGCTCAGGGTCGGGGCAATCAGCCCCAGCATTTT.

V and J are TRBV7-2 and TRBJ1-2; 7 bases are a match to TRBD1. CDR1 is SGHTA and CDR2 is FQGNSA in the germline V gene. This CDR3 contains 17 residues. Germline trimming cut 4 bases from V and 4 bases from J; bases unmatched to any gene: 15. The CDR3 nucleotides read TGTGCCAGCAGCTCCTCAGGACAGGAGACGAACGTCTATGGCTACACCTTC. It encodes CASSSSGQETNVYGYTF. Full variable domain (outside the CDR3, taken from reference TRBV7-2 and TRBJ1-2): GAGVSQSPSNKVTEKGKDVELRCDPISGHTALYWYRQSLGQGLEFLIYFQGNSAPDKSGLPSDRFSAERTGGSVSTLTIQRTQQEDSAVYLCASSSSGQETNVYGYTFGSGTRLTVV.

The rearrangement links TRBV10-3 to TRBJ2-7, with 9 bases fitting TRBD1. CDR1 is ENHRY and CDR2 is SYGVKD in the germline V gene. Losses at the gene ends were 10 bases for V and 2 bases for J; bases not matched to a gene: 15. The CDR3 runs 16 residues. The CDR3 protein is CATQPSDRGRTYEQYV. CDR3 in DNA: TGTGCCACACAACCCTCGGACAGGGGTAGGACCTACGAGCAGTACGTC.

The chain combines TRBV5-1 with TRBJ1-6; D is perhaps TRBD1 (5 bases). V lost 3 bases to trimming and J lost 5 bases, with 15 bases between them. CDR1 SGHRS and CDR2 YFSETQ come from the germline V gene. This CDR3 contains 16 residues. This chain's CDR3 is CASSSPTGVDNSPLHF. CDR3 bases: TGCGCCAGCAGCTCCCCCACAGGAGTAGATAATTCACCCCTCCACTTT.

The rearrangement uses TRBV5-4 and TRBJ2-5, with 7 bases aligning to TRBD1. CDR1 is SGHNT and CDR2 is YYREEE in the germline V gene (reference sequence). CDR3 length: 13 residues. V shed 3 bases, J shed 5 bases, and the junction held 4 bases outside the gene matches. The DNA of the CDR3 is TGTGCCAGCAGCTCCAGGGGGTCGGAGACCCAGTACTTC. Amino acids: CASSSRGSETQYF.

CDR3 sequence reads: CASSLGPSTVYEQYV. The DNA of the CDR3 is TGTGCCAGCAGCTTGGGACCGTCGACAGTATACGAGCAGTACGTC. The chain has TRBV5-5 and TRBJ2-7, with D perhaps matching TRBD1 (5 bases). Trimming pared 0 bases from V and 4 bases from J, leaving 14 bases between. The CDR3 has 15 residues. Germline V lookup: CDR1 SGHKS, CDR2 YYEKEE (reference sequence).

This clone was detected once. This chain uses TRBV28 with TRBJ2-6, with a tentative D call TRBD2 (6 bases). The CDR3 is made up of 17 amino acids. V was cut by 7 bases and J by 1 base, with 17 bases left in between. Germline CDR1 and CDR2: MDHEN and SYDVKM. The CDR3 nucleotides are TGTGCCAGCACCGCATCTTTGGGGGGATCTGGGGCCAACGTCCTGACTTTC. As protein: CASTASLGGSGANVLTF. Full variable domain (remainder filled in from reference TRBV28 and TRBJ2-6): DVKVTQSSRYLVKRTGEKVFLECVQDMDHENMFWYRQDPGLGLRLIYFSYDVKMKEKGDIPEGYSVSREKKERFSLILESASTNQTSMYLCASTASLGGSGANVLTFGAGSRLTVL.

This clone was found a few times. The chain uses TRBV18 and TRBJ2-2; D is unresolved. CDR1 and CDR2 from the germline V gene are KGHSH and LQKENI. V lost 1 base and J lost 7, with 4 bases in between. The CDR3 consists of 12 residues. The CDR3 DNA follows: TGTGCCAGCTCACCACAAGGCGGGGAGCTGTTTTTT. Its protein product is CASSPQGGELFF.

The chain links TRBV7-2 to TRBJ2-3; D is unclear. This CDR3 is 14 amino acids long. From germline, CDR1 is SGHTA and CDR2 FQGNSA. Trimming left V 7 bases short and J 2 bases short, with 13 bases between. CDR3 DNA: TGTGCCAGCACCGCCAATGGGCTCACAGATACGCAGTATTTT. Protein product: CASTANGLTDTQYF.

A few counts support this clone. The genes are TRBV6-5 and TRBJ2-5; D is undetermined. The V and J ends lost 7 bases and 3 bases respectively, with 12 bases between them. CDR1 and CDR2 (germline): MNHEY, SVGAGI. The CDR3 spans 13 residues. The CDR3 DNA is TGTGCCAGCACCACAGTAAGCAAAGAGACCCAGTACTTC. Translating it yields CASTTVSKETQYF.

CDR3 in DNA: TGTGCCAGCCAGGGTGAGGAGAACACCGGGGAGCTGTTTTTT. It translates to CASQGEENTGELFF. This rearrangement joins TRBV19 to TRBJ2-2; D is possibly TRBD1 (5 bases). The V end was cut by 9 bases, the J end by 1 base, with 12 bases between. Germline V CDR1 and CDR2: LNHDA, SQIVND (reference sequence). The CDR3 runs to 14 residues.

This chain connects TRBV14 to TRBJ2-5, with D perhaps matching TRBD2 (6 bases). Per germline, CDR1 SGHDN and CDR2 FVKESK. Trimming cost V 0 bases and J 9 bases, with 11 bases left between them. The CDR3 sequence is 13 residues long. The CDR3 protein is CASSQDRRGAQYF. The CDR3 DNA reads as TGTGCCAGCAGCCAAGATCGGCGCGGGGCCCAGTACTTC.

The chain combines TRBV5-1 with TRBJ1-5; no clear D. The V end lost 0 bases, the J end lost 2 bases, and 6 bases lay between the germline ends. Germline V gene lookup returns CDR1 SGHRS and CDR2 YFSETQ. The CDR3 consists of 14 residues. The CDR3 coding sequence is TGCGCCAGCAGCTTGGCCGGGGGCAATCAGCCCCAGCATTTT. Protein product: CASSLAGGNQPQHF.

The CDR3 is CASSTQGDNQPQHF. CDR3 sequence (DNA): TGTGCCAGTAGTACACAGGGGGACAATCAGCCCCAGCATTTT. The V and J genes are TRBV19 and TRBJ1-5, with 8 nucleotides matching TRBD1. CDR3 length equals 14 residues. Germline assignment: CDR1 LNHDA and CDR2 SQIVND (reference sequence). V lost 4 bases, J lost 3 bases, and 2 bases stayed unmatched.

The table lists this clone with a few counts. The genes are TRBV2 and TRBJ2-5; D perhaps matches TRBD2 (6 bases). This CDR3 contains 14 residues. V was pared by 4 bases and J by 2 bases, with 11 bases between. The germline CDR1 and CDR2 sequences are SNHLY and FYNNEI. CDR3 residues: CASSASLAQETQYF. The CDR3 DNA follows: TGTGCCAGCAGTGCGTCCCTAGCGCAAGAGACCCAGTACTTC.

The chain carries TRBV12-5 and TRBJ1-5, with D possibly matching TRBD1 (6 bases). The CDR3 loop spans 14 amino acids. The V end was cut by 1 base, the J end by 4 bases, with 8 bases between. The germline V gene has CDR1 LGHNT and CDR2 FRNRAP. Written as DNA, the CDR3 is TGTGCTAGTGGTTTGGGGCAGGGGAATCAGCCCCAGCATTTT. Translated: CASGLGQGNQPQHF.